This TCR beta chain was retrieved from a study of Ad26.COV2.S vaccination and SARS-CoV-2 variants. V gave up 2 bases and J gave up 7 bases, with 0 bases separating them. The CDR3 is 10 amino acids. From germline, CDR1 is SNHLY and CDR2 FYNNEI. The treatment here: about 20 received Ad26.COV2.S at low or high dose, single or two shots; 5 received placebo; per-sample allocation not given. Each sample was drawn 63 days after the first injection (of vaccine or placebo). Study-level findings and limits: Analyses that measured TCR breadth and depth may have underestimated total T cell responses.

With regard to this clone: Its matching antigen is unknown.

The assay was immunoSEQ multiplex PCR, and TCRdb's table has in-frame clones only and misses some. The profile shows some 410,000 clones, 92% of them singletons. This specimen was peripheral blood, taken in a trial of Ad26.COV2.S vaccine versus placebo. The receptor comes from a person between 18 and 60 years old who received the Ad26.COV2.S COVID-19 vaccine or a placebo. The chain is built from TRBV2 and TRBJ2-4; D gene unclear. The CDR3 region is CASSENIQYF. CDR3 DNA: TGTGCCAGCAGTGAAAACATTCAGTACTTC.